The sequence of this T cell receptor (beta chain) was determined in a study of cytomegalovirus exposure and HLA in healthy donors. Germline loops: CDR1 SGHRS, CDR2 YFSETQ. Between the trimmed V and J ends, which lost 4 bases and 1 base, there was a span of 12 bases. This CDR3 is built from 14 residues. The PCR employed 60 Vbeta primers together with 13 Jbeta primers. The repertoire was sequenced with immunoSEQ multiplex PCR; TCRdb's copy has only in-frame clones and lacks some. The sample has tens of thousands of clones, more than 70% seen once; the top ten hold around 10%. Source material: PBMCs. The gene calls are TRBV5-1 and TRBJ2-7; D is possibly TRBD2 (6 bases). This receptor was taken from a woman aged 35 to 49 in good health and CMV-seropositive. The CDR3 sequence: CASSRGAGSYEQYF. The CDR3 DNA follows: TGCGCCAGCAGCCGAGGGGCGGGGTCCTACGAGCAGTACTTC.